This paragraph reports one T cell receptor (beta chain). Its antigen is unidentified. The CDR3 ends on some other residue instead of the conserved phenylalanine or tryptophan, so this is likely a read error. Production of TCR beta cDNA used 400 to 600 ng total RNA together with a constant-region primer. A slightly modified ARM-PCR protocol with three nested multiplex PCR rounds produced these TCR beta libraries. Each of the first two PCR rounds ran approximately 11 cycles with TRBV1-TRBV30 forward and C-beta reverse primers. TCRdb fed the multiplex PCR reads into MiXCR, producing one record per CDR3 protein. The data show about 50,000 distinct CDR3 sequences, 60% to 80% seen once. Co-extracting RNA and DNA was done with about 17-30 mg of unsorted bulk tissue as input. Sampling was performed at five separate regions of each tumor. These data are taken from a study of tumor-infiltrating lymphocytes in primary liver carcinoma. Whole-study context: In every tissue type, samples returned a similar yield of roughly 3.5 to 8 million productive TCRbeta reads. Points from the study as a whole: Tumor-adjacent and tumor-blood pairs shared less of their repertoires than tumor region pairs shared. Among top clones, only about 8-25% appeared in all five tumor regions.

The CDR3 extends over 16 amino acids. The V gene lost 7 bases and the J gene lost 0 bases, with 19 bases spanning the gap. Germline loops: CDR1 SGHRS, CDR2 YFSETQ. Sequenced material: liver tumor tissue from sampling region 5. Regarding subset: tumor region T5, tumor centre. The receptor's source is a man in his forties or fifties with primary liver carcinoma and hepatitis B virus infection. V is TRBV5-1 and J is TRBJ1-1; D gene ambiguous. CDR3 loop: CASARVLVLMNTEAFL. CDR3 DNA: TGCGCCAGCGCGCGTGTGCTCGTGCTCATGAACACTGAAGCTTTCTTA.